These 17 T cell receptor beta chains originate from one sample sequenced in a study of OX40 agonist ivuxolimab in advanced cancers. Data came from immunoSEQ multiplex PCR; TCRdb stores just in-frame clones and leaves some out. The table lists 40,000 to 50,000 clones, approximately 88% of them singletons. This sample comprised CD4+ or CD8+ T cells sorted from blood, obtained in a trial of the OX40 agonist ivuxolimab. The receptors were sampled from an adult with an advanced solid tumor such as melanoma, head and neck, liver or kidney cancer.

V gene TRBV6-6 combines with J gene TRBJ2-1; D possibly corresponds to TRBD2 (6 bases). CDR3 size: 13 residues. CDR1 and CDR2 from the germline V gene are MNHNY and SVGAGI (reference sequence). Trimming pared 7 bases from V and 10 bases from J, leaving 17 bases between. DNA of the CDR3: TGTGCCAGCACCTCGGGACTTCTCAAGGAGCAGTTCTTC. This translates into CASTSGLLKEQFF.

The V gene is TRBV27, the J gene TRBJ2-5, with 12 positions matching TRBD1. V dropped 6 bases and J dropped 10; count of bases not matched to a gene: 12. The CDR3 covers 15 residues. Germline V lookup: CDR1 MNHEY, CDR2 SMNVEV (reference sequence). CDR3 in amino acids: CASSQTGTGGPGQYF. In nucleotides, the CDR3 is TGTGCCAGCAGCCAGACCGGGACAGGGGGCCCCGGCCAGTACTTC.

The CDR3 DNA reads TGTGCCAGCAGCGAAAGGAACCCGGGACAGGACAATCAGCCCCAGCATTTT. Protein: CASSERNPGQDNQPQHF. The chain combines TRBV21-1 with TRBJ1-5; the DNA was not compared with TRBD1, the D call given in the table. TRBV21-1 is a known pseudogene. This CDR3 is 17 amino acids long.

The chain links TRBV27 to TRBJ2-2; D gene unclear. Germline values: CDR1 MNHEY, CDR2 SMNVEV (reference sequence). Trimming stripped 5 bases from V and 6 bases from J, with 7 bases between. The CDR3 contains 12 residues. The CDR3: CASSSGAGELFF. The CDR3 coding sequence is TGTGCCAGCAGTAGTGGGGCCGGGGAGCTGTTTTTT.

J is TRBJ1-1 and V is TRBV11-3; D is ambiguous. The ends were cut back, 0 bases at V and 3 bases at J, with 11 bases in the middle. The CDR3 runs to 15 residues. Germline V gives CDR1 SGHNT, CDR2 YENEEA. DNA for the CDR3: TGTGCCAGCAGCTTAGATGGAGGCGGCGACACTGAAGCTTTCTTT. Translating gives CASSLDGGGDTEAFF.

The V and J genes are TRBV6-9 and TRBJ2-1; maybe TRBD2 (5 bases). Trimming took off 10 bases at V and 7 bases at J, with 11 bases between the two ends. The CDR3 loop spans 11 amino acids. Germline V gene data show CDR1 as MNHGY and CDR2 as SVAAGI. The CDR3: CATGLSNEQFF. CDR3 sequence (DNA): TGTGCCACCGGACTTTCTAATGAGCAGTTCTTC.

The J gene is TRBJ1-1, the V gene TRBV28; weak D call: TRBD1 (5 bases). This CDR3 has 15 residues. Germline CDR1 MDHEN, CDR2 SYDVKM. Trimming removed 7 bases at V and 11 bases at J, with 26 bases between. The CDR3: CASTLPIAGERRAFF. As DNA, the CDR3 is TGTGCCAGCACCCTACCCATTGCGGGGGAACGAAGGGCTTTCTTT.

The V and J genes are TRBV27 and TRBJ2-7, with D unresolved. Trimming stripped 4 bases from V and 4 bases from J, with 23 bases between. The CDR3 extends over 17 amino acids. Germline-derived CDR1 and CDR2 are MNHEY and SMNVEV (reference sequence). Here the CDR3 reads CASSYSMASPGLYEQYF. The CDR3 DNA reads as TGTGCCAGCAGTTACTCGATGGCAAGTCCGGGCCTATACGAGCAGTACTTC.

The genes are TRBV6-5 and TRBJ1-4; a possible D gene is TRBD1 (6 bases). From germline, CDR1 is MNHEY and CDR2 SVGAGI. V lost 6 bases to trimming and J lost 5 bases, with 13 bases between them. This CDR3 region has 14 residues. The CDR3 nucleotides are TGTGCCAGCAGACCCGACAGGCTAAATGAAAAACTGTTTTTT. Its protein is CASRPDRLNEKLFF.

This chain uses TRBV10-3 with TRBJ2-5; 10 nucleotides align to TRBD2. V was pared by 4 bases and J by 4 bases, with 6 bases of the junction left unmatched. This CDR3 region has 15 residues. Germline values: CDR1 ENHRY, CDR2 SYGVKD. In DNA form, the CDR3 reads TGTGCCATCAGTGGGGGTGCTAGCGGGGGAGAGACCCAGTACTTC. It yields the protein CAISGGASGGETQYF.

Here the CDR3 DNA reads TGCGCCAGCAGCCCCCTGGGCTCACAGCCCCAGCATTTT. Amino acid sequence: CASSPLGSQPQHF. The gene calls are TRBV10-2 and TRBJ1-5; unclear D gene. V was shortened by 6 bases and J by 7 bases, with 13 bases between the two germline ends. Germline values: CDR1 WSHSY, CDR2 SAAADI. The CDR3 sequence is 13 residues long.

CDR3 bases: TGTGCCAGCAGTGACTCACCGGGACTCCAAGAGACCCAGTACTTC. Translation gives CASSDSPGLQETQYF. This chain uses TRBV28 with TRBJ2-5, with D maybe TRBD2 (6 bases). Trimming left V 5 bases short and J 1 base short, with 14 bases between. Germline CDR1 is MDHEN and CDR2 is SYDVKM. The CDR3 covers 15 residues.

The rearrangement joins TRBV11-2 to TRBJ2-5, with a tentative D call TRBD2 (5 bases). This CDR3 is 15 amino acids long. Trimming removed 7 bases at V and 0 bases at J, with 15 bases between. Germline-derived CDR1 and CDR2 are SGHAT and FQNNGV. The CDR3, as DNA: TGTGCCAGCACCTTCTCGATGGAGGACCAAGAGACCCAGTACTTC. This translates into CASTFSMEDQETQYF.

This sequence joins TRBV5-1 and TRBJ2-3; D is uncertain. This CDR3 contains 15 residues. Germline loops: CDR1 SGHRS, CDR2 YFSETQ. V was clipped by 0 bases and J by 0 bases, with 8 bases between them. This chain's CDR3 is CASSLGASSTDTQYF. The DNA for the CDR3 is TGCGCCAGCAGCTTGGGCGCCTCTAGCACAGATACGCAGTATTTT.

V usage is TRBV7-8 and J usage is TRBJ2-3; D is perhaps TRBD1 (5 bases). CDR3 length: 14 amino acids. The germline V gene encodes CDR1 SGHVS and CDR2 FQNEAQ. V was pared by 4 bases and J by 4 bases, with 12 bases between. The CDR3 nucleotides are TGTGCCAGCAGCTCTGACAGCCTCCCAGATACGCAGTATTTT. Its translation is CASSSDSLPDTQYF.

This clone came up once. V and J are TRBV28 and TRBJ2-2; D remains unclear. With 4 bases removed from V and 7 bases from J, the gap between germline ends came to 7 bases. Germline V gene sequence: CDR1 MDHEN, CDR2 SYDVKM. This CDR3 contains 12 residues. The CDR3 spells CASSWWSGELFF. The CDR3 DNA reads TGTGCCAGCAGTTGGTGGAGCGGGGAGCTGTTTTTT.

The chain has TRBV6-6 and TRBJ2-7; the D is unclear. The CDR3 loop spans 14 amino acids. With 2 bases removed from V and 3 bases from J, the gap between germline ends came to 11 bases. Germline V gene sequence: CDR1 MNHNY, CDR2 SVGAGI (reference sequence). CDR3 DNA sequence: TGTGCCAGCAGTTACCGTGTCCCCTTCTACGAGCAGTACTTC. Translation: CASSYRVPFYEQYF.